This T cell receptor beta chain was captured by sequencing in a study of cytomegalovirus exposure and HLA in healthy donors. Looking at the study overall: Caucasian-associated ancestry cluster membership applied to 75% to 85% of over 350 genotyped donors. Overall study results and limits: TCR beta sequences reportedly predicted most subjects' HLA-A and HLA-B alleles accurately. Roughly uniform depth of sequencing across donors was assumed in presence/absence analyses.

Concerning this clone itself: Its specificity is not known.

PCR involved 60 Vbeta and 13 Jbeta primers. The protocol was immunoSEQ multiplex PCR, while the TCRdb copy is restricted to in-frame clones and leaves out a portion. The table includes 80,000 to 95,000 clones, approximately 79% detected once. V lost 3 bases, J lost 2 bases, and 11 bases stayed unmatched. CDR1 is SGDLS and CDR2 is YYNGEE in the germline V gene. The CDR3 is 17 amino acids. The sequenced material came from PBMCs. V usage is TRBV9 and J usage is TRBJ2-3, with 8 bases lining up with TRBD1. The sequence derives from a female donor in good health and CMV-seronegative. The CDR3 sequence: CASSGDPGQGATDTQYF. CDR3 in DNA: TGTGCCAGCAGCGGAGACCCCGGACAGGGAGCCACAGATACGCAGTATTTT.